This TCR beta chain was sequenced for a study of T cells in Graves' hyperthyroidism and ophthalmopathy (dated by TCRdb to between 2018 and 2021). Study-level background: Peripheral blood samples were taken at the time of initial diagnosis, prior to any treatment. Once sampling was done, hyperthyroidism patients were given methimazole at a starting dose of 30 mg daily, whereas ophthalmopathy patients were given high-dose intravenous methylprednisolone. Prospective prediction of ophthalmopathy was tested in an independent validation cohort consisting of some 18 hyperthyroidism patients and more than 15 patients who later progressed to ophthalmopathy. The approximately 100 discovery patients were divided at random into training and test sets in a 7:3 ratio. A discovery cohort of roughly 100 patients, about 43 with Graves' ophthalmopathy and 57 with stable Graves' hyperthyroidism, was used to find distinguishing TCR V-J signatures. TCR Vbeta CDR3 sequencing of 140 or so peripheral blood samples (43 ophthalmopathy, 75 hyperthyroidism and roughly 17 progressor patients) is reported in the paper. The study also compared thyroid tissue and blood T-cell repertoires from several Graves' hyperthyroidism patients.

Graves' hyperthyroidism was defined as stable when no progression to ophthalmopathy occurred over 18 months of follow-up. Hyperthyroidism patients were aged 18 to 65 years and newly diagnosed, with disease duration of less than 2 months. The study excluded patients with uncontrolled infections, other autoimmune diseases, pregnancy or lactation. Clinical symptoms, serum thyroxine and TRAb, thyroid ultrasound, and orbital computed tomography formed the basis for the diagnoses. PBMCs were isolated from about 10 ml of fresh peripheral blood by Ficoll-Paque density gradient centrifugation. Trizol reagent was used to extract total RNA, and RNA quality was then checked on an Agilent 2100 Bioanalyzer. The TCR beta CDR3 regions were amplified from the RNA transcripts. A first-round RT-PCR of the TCR CDR3 used the HTBI primer set with the Qiagen OneStep RT-PCR kit. Libraries were constructed in a second round of multiplex PCR, after which size selection and purification were carried out. Sequencing of the libraries was done on an Illumina HiSeq2000 using paired-end 100 bp reads. In the source study's methods: SOAPnuke was used to process the raw data, with reads discarded if the reads contained adapters or uncalled bases, had a mean Phred below 15, or lacked an exact constant-primer or identifier match. COPE v1.2.5 was used to merge high-quality paired reads, and clonotypes were defined as unique nucleotide sequences. MiTCR v1.1 was used to align clonotypes to the IMGT TRBV, TRBD and TRBJ reference segments. Analysis was restricted to V-J combinations with a frequency above 0.0001, which covered approximately 99% of repertoires. A TCS score was defined as the ratio between F50 (clonal expansion) and ExV (chaos), using BLOSUM62-based TCRdist between CDR3 peptides within each V-J. Welch's t-statistics and random forest reduced 450 to 600 V-J features to some 14, which were used in a naive Bayes classifier (R e1071). Thyroid-blood repertoire similarity was quantified with the Morisita-Horn index. TCRdb reworked the public reads: Q25 trimming with fastp, MiXCR clone assembly, productive beta chains retained. Each entry is one CDR3 protein sequence, shown with its most common DNA and genes. V and J calls and clone size were set by TCRdb, not the authors. The table for this sample lists nearly 750,000 distinct CDR3 sequences; about a third of them were counted only once. About a third of the sample rests with the top ten.

With respect to this clonotype: This receptor's antigen is unknown. No quality values exist for individual bases; no much larger clone is one base distant.

The full study reports these points: A 13 V-J signature model separated ophthalmopathy from stable hyperthyroidism, with around 90% sensitivity and approximately 81% specificity in cross-validation and 80%/75% in testing. Most expanded thyroid clonotypes (frequency above 0.001) were also found in blood, which suggests that blood repertoires may mirror thyroid immune responses. Sample size was not statistically predetermined, and investigators were not blinded to group allocation. During validation, the model predicted progression to ophthalmopathy a median of around 6 months ahead of onset, with roughly 65% sensitivity and under 85% specificity.

Taken from cysteine to phenylalanine, the CDR3 has 16 residues. Only the CDR3 portion is preserved as DNA: 48 bases, with reading frame beginning at the first base. The germline V gene provides CDR1 MNHEY and CDR2 SVGAGI. The germline ends are 17 bases apart after V is trimmed by 5 bases and J by 1 base. Material: blood. This receptor chain uses TRBV6-5 and TRBJ1-2; no D gene call is confident. The receptor was derived from a woman aged 35 to 49 with Graves' hyperthyroidism. The bases are TGTGCCAGCAGTCCGCCTAGACGTTCCCTTAACTATGGCTACACCTTC. Its protein is CASSPPRRSLNYGYTF.